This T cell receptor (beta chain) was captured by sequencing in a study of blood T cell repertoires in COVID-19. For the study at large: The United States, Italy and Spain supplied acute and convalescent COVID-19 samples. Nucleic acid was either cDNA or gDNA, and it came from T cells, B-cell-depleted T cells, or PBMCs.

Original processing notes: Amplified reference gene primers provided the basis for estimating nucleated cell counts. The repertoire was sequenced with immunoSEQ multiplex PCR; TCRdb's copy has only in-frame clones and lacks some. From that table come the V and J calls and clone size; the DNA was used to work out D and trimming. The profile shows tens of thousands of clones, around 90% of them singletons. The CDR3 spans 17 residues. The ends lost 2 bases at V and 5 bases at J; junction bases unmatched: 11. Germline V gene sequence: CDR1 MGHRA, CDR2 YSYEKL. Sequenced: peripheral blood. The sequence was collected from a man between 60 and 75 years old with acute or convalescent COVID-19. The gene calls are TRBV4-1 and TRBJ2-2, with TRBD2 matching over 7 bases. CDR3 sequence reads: CASSQIRAGDWTGELFF. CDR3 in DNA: TGCGCCAGCAGCCAAATCCGGGCGGGAGACTGGACCGGGGAGCTGTTTTTT.